This entry lists 18 T cell receptor beta chains sequenced from one sample in a study of blood T cells in healthy people across ages. Then a second PCR, running about 6 to 12 cycles, was carried out with a sample-barcoded 5' primer and a J-beta primer mix. One entry per CDR3 protein results from TCRdb running MiXCR on the 5' RACE reads. The repertoire holds roughly 800,000 distinct CDR3 sequences, with over 45% as singletons. Source material: blood. These receptors originate from a man aged 25 to 45 in good health.

The chain employs TRBV7-2 and TRBJ2-1; TRBD1 agrees at 9 bases. The CDR3 is 14 residues long. The germline V gene has CDR1 SGHTA and CDR2 FQGNSA. Unmatched junction bases numbered 17, after V lost 8 bases and J lost 15 bases. CDR3 in DNA: TGTGCCAGCTCATACAGGGGGCGCGGTGAGCGTATGTTCTTC. It translates to CASSYRGRGERMFF. Variable domain in full (rest from reference TRBV7-2 and TRBJ2-1): GAGVSQSPSNKVTEKGKDVELRCDPISGHTALYWYRQSLGQGLEFLIYFQGNSAPDKSGLPSDRFSAERTGGSVSTLTIQRTQQEDSAVYLCASSYRGRGERMFFGPGTRLTVL.

The V gene is TRBV11-2, the J gene TRBJ2-4, with 11 bases fitting TRBD1. Near its end, the DNA agrees better with TRBJ2-7, so the J call may be wrong. From germline, CDR1 is SGHAT and CDR2 FQNNGV. The CDR3 totals 14 residues. CDR3 in DNA: TGTGCCAGCAGAATAGGGACAGGGGGGCGCGAGCAGTACTTC. This translates into CASRIGTGGREQYF.

V gene TRBV9 combines with J gene TRBJ2-3; TRBD1 might be the D (5 bases). Trimming removed 0 bases at V and 1 base at J, with 9 bases between. The CDR3 consists of 15 residues. CDR1 is SGDLS, CDR2 YYNGEE, per germline. Here the CDR3 reads CASSVEGRRTDTQYF. The CDR3 DNA reads TGTGCCAGCAGCGTAGAGGGGCGGCGCACAGATACGCAGTATTTT.

In regard to this clonotype: No conserved phenylalanine or tryptophan ends this CDR3, so it is likely a read error. The rearrangement uses TRBV7-8 and TRBJ2-1; D is unresolved. V gave up 1 base and J gave up 9 bases, with 7 bases separating them. This CDR3 spans 12 amino acids. CDR1 SGHVS and CDR2 FQNEAQ come from the germline V gene. This chain's CDR3 is CASSLVGSEQFL. In DNA form, the CDR3 reads TGTGCCAGCAGCTTAGTAGGCTCTGAGCAGTTCTTA.

CDR3 bases: TGTGCCAGTACCCGGGGGAACACTGAAGCTTTCTTT. Encoded protein: CASTRGNTEAFF. The rearrangement links TRBV7-2 to TRBJ1-1; D call uncertain. This CDR3 comprises 12 residues. Germline V lookup: CDR1 SGHTA, CDR2 FQGNSA. Trimming removed 9 bases from V and 1 base from J, with 9 bases in between.

Remarks on this clonotype: Compared with germline, one end of the junction differs, possibly owing to a read error. This sequence joins TRBV11-2 and TRBJ2-5; TRBD2 is a possible D gene (5 bases). Germline V gene data show CDR1 as SGHAT and CDR2 as FQNNGV. The CDR3 spans 14 residues. CDR3: CAGSLSREPETQYF. The CDR3, as DNA: TGTGCCGGCAGCTTATCGAGGGAACCGGAGACCCAGTACTTC.

This rearrangement joins TRBV20-1 to TRBJ2-3; possibly TRBD1 for D (6 bases). With 0 bases removed from V and 1 base from J, the gap between germline ends came to 14 bases. The CDR3 extends over 16 amino acids. Germline CDR1 reads DFQATT; CDR2 reads SNEGSKA (reference sequence). CDR3 sequence reads: CSAREPGAKGTDTQYF. The CDR3 DNA reads as TGCAGTGCTAGAGAGCCAGGGGCGAAGGGCACAGATACGCAGTATTTT.

This clonotype has a handful of counts. This rearrangement joins TRBV20-1 to TRBJ2-7; no definite D call. The CDR3 runs to 13 residues. The V gene's germline CDR1 is DFQATT and CDR2 SNEGSKA (reference sequence). The V gene lost 0 bases and the J gene lost 0 bases, with 6 bases spanning the gap. This CDR3 is CSARDSSSYEQYF. The CDR3 DNA reads as TGCAGTGCTAGAGACTCTAGCTCCTACGAGCAGTACTTC.

The gene calls are TRBV21-1 and TRBJ2-1; the table's D call, TRBD2, has no DNA check behind it. TRBV21-1 is marked as a pseudogene. This CDR3 spans 20 amino acids. The CDR3 is CASSTLPGLAGGSSYNEQFF. For the CDR3, the DNA is TGTGCCAGCAGCACTCTCCCGGGACTAGCGGGGGGTAGCTCCTACAATGAGCAGTTCTTC.

This sequence joins TRBV6-5 and TRBJ1-2; TRBD1 aligns across 7 bases. The germline CDR1 and CDR2 sequences are MNHEY and SVGAGI. The CDR3 length is 13 residues. J lost 8 bases, V lost 7 bases, and 10 bases had no gene match. Here the CDR3 DNA reads TGTGCCAGCACTCAGGGGGGGTTTGGGGGCTACACCTTC. It is translated as CASTQGGFGGYTF.

This clonotype was recorded a few times. The chain links TRBV5-1 to TRBJ1-2, with TRBD1 matching 8 bases. CDR3 length equals 15 residues. Germline-derived CDR1 and CDR2 are SGHRS and YFSETQ. Unmatched junction bases numbered 4, after V lost 0 bases and J lost 3 bases. In nucleotides, the CDR3 is TGCGCCAGCAGCTTGGCCGACAGGGGAGACTATGGCTACACCTTC. This sequence encodes CASSLADRGDYGYTF. Looking up the rest from reference TRBV5-1 and TRBJ1-2 gives the full variable domain: KAGVTQTPRYLIKTRGQQVTLSCSPISGHRSVSWYQQTPGQGLQFLFEYFSETQRNKGNFPGRFSGRQFSNSRSEMNVSTLELGDSALYLCASSLADRGDYGYTFGSGTRLTVV.

This sequence joins TRBV4-2 and TRBJ2-3, with a tentative D call TRBD2 (5 bases). CDR1 is LGHNA, CDR2 YNFKEQ, per germline. The CDR3 consists of 14 residues. V was pared by 3 bases and J by 6 bases, with 13 bases between. CDR3 amino acids: CASSHGMAGDTQYF. The CDR3, as DNA: TGTGCCAGCAGCCACGGGATGGCTGGGGATACGCAGTATTTT.

In nucleotides, the CDR3 is TGTGCCAGCAGTCATCAAACTAGCACAGATACGCAGTATTTT. It translates to CASSHQTSTDTQYF. This chain joins TRBV27 and TRBJ2-3; no firm D call. Germline V gene sequence: CDR1 MNHEY, CDR2 SMNVEV (reference sequence). Trimming stripped 5 bases from V and 0 bases from J, with 9 bases between. The CDR3 extends over 14 amino acids.

A single count supports this clonotype. V is TRBV7-9 and J is TRBJ2-1; a weak D match, TRBD1 (6 bases). Trimming shortened V by 5 bases and J by 4 bases, and 9 bases separated the two germline ends. The CDR3 has 13 amino acids. Germline CDR1 reads SEHNR; CDR2 reads FQNEAQ (reference sequence). The CDR3, as DNA: TGTGCCAGCAGCGAACAGGGATACAATGAGCAGTTCTTC. It codes for CASSEQGYNEQFF. Full variable domain (missing parts from reference TRBV7-9 and TRBJ2-1): DTGVSQNPRHKITKRGQNVTFRCDPISEHNRLYWYRQTLGQGPEFLTYFQNEAQLEKSRLLSDRFSAERPKGSFSTLEIQRTEQGDSAMYLCASSEQGYNEQFFGPGTRLTVL.

This chain joins TRBV20-1 and TRBJ2-7, with a weak D call TRBD1 (6 bases). The J call may be wrong; the DNA end is better matched by TRBJ2-5. The CDR3 covers 13 residues. Germline CDR1 reads DFQATT; CDR2 reads SNEGSKA (reference sequence). The CDR3 bases are TGCAGTACTCGAATGCACAGGGAAGAGACCCAGTACTTC. Encoded protein: CSTRMHREETQYF.

For this clonotype: A read error may account for a junction end that differs from germline. The chain combines TRBV7-9 with TRBJ2-6; 9 positions match TRBD1. The germline V gene encodes CDR1 SEHNR and CDR2 FQNEAQ (reference sequence). The CDR3 contains 18 residues. The DNA for the CDR3 is TGTGCCTGCAGCTCCCGGACAGGGGAGCTATCCGGGGCCAACGTCCTGACTTTC. It is translated as CACSSRTGELSGANVLTF.

This clonotype was seen a few times. The V and J genes are TRBV27 and TRBJ2-1; TRBD2 matches 9 bases. This CDR3 contains 15 residues. V lost 2 bases, J lost 3 bases, and 2 bases stayed unmatched. Germline V gene data show CDR1 as MNHEY and CDR2 as SMNVEV (reference sequence). The DNA for the CDR3 is TGTGCCAGCAGTTTAGCGGGAGGGGGCTACAATGAGCAGTTCTTC. Its protein is CASSLAGGGYNEQFF.

The chain employs TRBV21-1 and TRBJ2-1; the table gives TRBD1 as D, unverified against the DNA. TRBV21-1 represents a pseudogene. The CDR3 is 21 residues long. Written as DNA, the CDR3 is TGTGCCAGCAGCAAACCCGTTCGGACAGGGCTTATGCGAGACTCCTACAATGAGCAGTTCTTC. Translated, it gives CASSKPVRTGLMRDSYNEQFF.